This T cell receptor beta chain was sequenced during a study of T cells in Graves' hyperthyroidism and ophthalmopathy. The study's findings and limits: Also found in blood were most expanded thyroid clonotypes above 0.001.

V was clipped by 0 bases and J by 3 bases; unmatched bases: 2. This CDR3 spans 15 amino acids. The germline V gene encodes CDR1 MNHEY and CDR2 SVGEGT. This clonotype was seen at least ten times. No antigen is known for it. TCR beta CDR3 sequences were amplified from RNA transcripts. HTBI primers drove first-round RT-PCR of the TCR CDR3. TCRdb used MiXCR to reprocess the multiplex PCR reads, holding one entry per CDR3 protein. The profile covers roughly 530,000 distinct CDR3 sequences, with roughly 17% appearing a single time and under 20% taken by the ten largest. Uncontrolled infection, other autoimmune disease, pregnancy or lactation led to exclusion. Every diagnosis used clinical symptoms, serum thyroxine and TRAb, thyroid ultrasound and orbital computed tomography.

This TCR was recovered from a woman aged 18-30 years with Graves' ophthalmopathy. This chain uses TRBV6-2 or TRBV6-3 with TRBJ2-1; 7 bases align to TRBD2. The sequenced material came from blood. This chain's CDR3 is CASSYSTSDYNEQFF. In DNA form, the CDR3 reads TGTGCCAGCAGTTACTCTACTAGCGACTACAATGAGCAGTTCTTC.